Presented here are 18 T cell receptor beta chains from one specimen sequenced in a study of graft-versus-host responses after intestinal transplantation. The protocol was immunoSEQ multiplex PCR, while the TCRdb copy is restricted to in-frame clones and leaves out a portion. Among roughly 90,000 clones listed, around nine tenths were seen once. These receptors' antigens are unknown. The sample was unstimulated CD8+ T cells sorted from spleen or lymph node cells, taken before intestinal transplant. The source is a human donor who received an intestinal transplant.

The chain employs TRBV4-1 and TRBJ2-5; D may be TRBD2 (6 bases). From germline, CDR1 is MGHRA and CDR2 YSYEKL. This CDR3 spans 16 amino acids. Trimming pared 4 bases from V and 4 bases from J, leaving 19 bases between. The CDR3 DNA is TGCGCCAGCAGCCCCCCTTGGGCGGGGTTTGGAGAGACCCAGTACTTC. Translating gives CASSPPWAGFGETQYF.

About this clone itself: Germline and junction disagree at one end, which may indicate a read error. CDR3 residues: CARSLGDRAYKQYF. CDR3 nucleotides: TGTGCCAGAAGCTTGGGGGACAGGGCCTACAAGCAGTACTTC. V gene TRBV5-3 combines with J gene TRBJ2-7; 9 bases agree with TRBD1. TRBV5-3 is an open reading frame, and its role is uncertain. CDR3 length: 14 amino acids.

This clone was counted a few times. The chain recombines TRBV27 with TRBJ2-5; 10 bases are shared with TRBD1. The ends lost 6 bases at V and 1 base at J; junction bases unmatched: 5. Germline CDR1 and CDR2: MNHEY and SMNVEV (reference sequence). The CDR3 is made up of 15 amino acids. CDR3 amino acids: CASRRRDRGQETQYF. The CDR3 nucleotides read TGTGCCAGCAGGCGACGGGACAGGGGCCAAGAGACCCAGTACTTC.

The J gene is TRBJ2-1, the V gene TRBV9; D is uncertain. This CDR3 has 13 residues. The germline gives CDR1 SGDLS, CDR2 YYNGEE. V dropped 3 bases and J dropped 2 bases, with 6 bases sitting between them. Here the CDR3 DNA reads TGTGCCAGCAGCGACGACACCTACAATGAGCAGTTCTTC. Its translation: CASSDDTYNEQFF.

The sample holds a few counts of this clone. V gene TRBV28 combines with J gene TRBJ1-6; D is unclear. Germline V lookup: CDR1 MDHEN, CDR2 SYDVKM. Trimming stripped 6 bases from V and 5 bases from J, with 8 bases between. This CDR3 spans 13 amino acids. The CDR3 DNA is TGTGCCAGCAGCCCGGGGAATAATTCACCCCTCCACTTT. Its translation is CASSPGNNSPLHF.

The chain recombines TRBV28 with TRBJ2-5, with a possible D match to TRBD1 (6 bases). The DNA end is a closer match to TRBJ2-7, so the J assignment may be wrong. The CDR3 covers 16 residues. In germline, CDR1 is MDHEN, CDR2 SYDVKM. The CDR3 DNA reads TGTGCCAGCAGTTCCTCCGGGACACCGATCTACTACGAGCAGTACTTC. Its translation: CASSSSGTPIYYEQYF.

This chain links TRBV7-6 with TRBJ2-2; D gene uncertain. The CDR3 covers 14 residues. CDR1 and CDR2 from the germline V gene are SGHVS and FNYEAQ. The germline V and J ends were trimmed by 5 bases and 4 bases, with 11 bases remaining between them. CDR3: CASSPTDLTGELFF. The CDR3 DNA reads TGTGCCAGCAGCCCGACTGACCTCACCGGGGAGCTGTTTTTT. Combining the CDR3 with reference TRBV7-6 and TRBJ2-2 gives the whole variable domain GAGVSQSPRYKVTKRGQDVALRCDPISGHVSLYWYRQALGQGPEFLTYFNYEAQQDKSGLPNDRFSAERPEGSISTLTIQRTEQRDSAMYRCASSPTDLTGELFFGEGSRLTVL.

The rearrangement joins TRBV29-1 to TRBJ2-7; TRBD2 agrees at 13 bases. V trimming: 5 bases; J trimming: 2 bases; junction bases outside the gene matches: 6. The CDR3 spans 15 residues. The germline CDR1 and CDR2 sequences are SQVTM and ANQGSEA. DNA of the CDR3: TGCAGCGTTCTTTCCGGGACTAGCGGGACCTACGAGCAGTACTTC. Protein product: CSVLSGTSGTYEQYF.

As DNA, the CDR3 is TGTGCCAGCAGTTCTCAGGGTTGGGGAGAGACCCAGTACTTC. This translates into CASSSQGWGETQYF. This rearrangement joins TRBV6-5 to TRBJ2-5; D possibly corresponds to TRBD1 (5 bases). Germline loops: CDR1 MNHEY, CDR2 SVGAGI. Trimming shortened V by 4 bases and J by 4 bases, and 13 bases separated the two germline ends. The CDR3 spans 14 residues.

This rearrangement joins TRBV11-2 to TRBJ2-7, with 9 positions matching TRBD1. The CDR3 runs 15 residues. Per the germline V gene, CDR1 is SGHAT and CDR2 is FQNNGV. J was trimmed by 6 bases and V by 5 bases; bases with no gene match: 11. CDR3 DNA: TGTGCCAGCAGCCACGCCGGGACAGGGATTTTCGAGCAGTACTTC. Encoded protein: CASSHAGTGIFEQYF. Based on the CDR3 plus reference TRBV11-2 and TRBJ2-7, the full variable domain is EAGVAQSPRYKIIEKRQSVAFWCNPISGHATLYWYQQILGQGPKLLIQFQNNGVVDDSQLPKDRFSAERLKGVDSTLKIQPAKLEDSAVYLCASSHAGTGIFEQYFGPGTRLTVT.

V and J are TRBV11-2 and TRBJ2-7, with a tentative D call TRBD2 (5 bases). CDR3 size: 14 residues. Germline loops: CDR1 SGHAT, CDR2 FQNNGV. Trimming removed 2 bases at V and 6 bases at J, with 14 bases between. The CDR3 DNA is TGTGCCAGCAGCTTAAACGGGGTGCCAAGCGAGCAGTACTTC. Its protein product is CASSLNGVPSEQYF. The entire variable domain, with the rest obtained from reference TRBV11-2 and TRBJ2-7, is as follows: EAGVAQSPRYKIIEKRQSVAFWCNPISGHATLYWYQQILGQGPKLLIQFQNNGVVDDSQLPKDRFSAERLKGVDSTLKIQPAKLEDSAVYLCASSLNGVPSEQYFGPGTRLTVT.

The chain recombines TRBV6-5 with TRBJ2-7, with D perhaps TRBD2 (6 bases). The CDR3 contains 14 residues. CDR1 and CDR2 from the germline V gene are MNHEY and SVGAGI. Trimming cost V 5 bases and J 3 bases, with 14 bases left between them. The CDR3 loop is CASSAPGENYEQYF. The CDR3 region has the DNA TGTGCCAGCAGTGCACCGGGGGAGAACTACGAGCAGTACTTC.

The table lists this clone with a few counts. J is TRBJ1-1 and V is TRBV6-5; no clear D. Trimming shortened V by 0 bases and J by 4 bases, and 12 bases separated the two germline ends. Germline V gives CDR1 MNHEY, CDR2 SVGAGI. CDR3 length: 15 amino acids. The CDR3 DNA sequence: TGTGCCAGCAGTTACTCTCGGCTAGTAAGCACTGAAGCTTTCTTT. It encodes CASSYSRLVSTEAFF.

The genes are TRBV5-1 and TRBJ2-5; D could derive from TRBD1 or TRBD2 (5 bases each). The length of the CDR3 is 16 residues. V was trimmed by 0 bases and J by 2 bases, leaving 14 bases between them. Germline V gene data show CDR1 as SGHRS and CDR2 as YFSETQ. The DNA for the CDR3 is TGCGCCAGCAGCTTGGTGTCGGGACCCAGACAAGAGACCCAGTACTTC. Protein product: CASSLVSGPRQETQYF.

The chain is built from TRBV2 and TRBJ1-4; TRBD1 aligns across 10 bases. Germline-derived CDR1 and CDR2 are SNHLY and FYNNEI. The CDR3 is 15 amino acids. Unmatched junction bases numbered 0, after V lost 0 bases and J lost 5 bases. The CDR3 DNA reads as TGTGCCAGCAGTGAAGCGGGACAGGGGAATGAAAAACTGTTTTTT. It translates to CASSEAGQGNEKLFF.

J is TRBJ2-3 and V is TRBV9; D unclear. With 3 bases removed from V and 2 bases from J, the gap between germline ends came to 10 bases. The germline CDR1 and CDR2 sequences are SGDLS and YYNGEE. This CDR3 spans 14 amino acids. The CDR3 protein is CASSAGPDTDTQYF. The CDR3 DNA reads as TGTGCCAGCAGCGCCGGACCGGACACAGATACGCAGTATTTT.

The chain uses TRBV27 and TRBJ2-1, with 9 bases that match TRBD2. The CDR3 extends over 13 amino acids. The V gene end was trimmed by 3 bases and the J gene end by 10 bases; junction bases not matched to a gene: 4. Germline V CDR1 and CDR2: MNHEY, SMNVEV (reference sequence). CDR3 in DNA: TGTGCCAGCAGTTTTATAACTAGCGGGGAGCAGTTCTTC. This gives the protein CASSFITSGEQFF.

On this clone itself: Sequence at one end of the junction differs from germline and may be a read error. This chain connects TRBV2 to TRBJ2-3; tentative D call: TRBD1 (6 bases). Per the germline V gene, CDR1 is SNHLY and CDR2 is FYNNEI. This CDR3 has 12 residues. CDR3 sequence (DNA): TGTACCAGCAGTGAGGGGGAAAATACGCAGTATTTT. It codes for CTSSEGENTQYF.